These 7 T cell receptor beta chains were all obtained from the same sample, sequenced in a study of T cell repertoires in cytomegalovirus infection. Their cognate antigens are unknown. In TCRdb, the reads were re-called with MiXCR into one record per CDR3 protein. The sample yields about half a million distinct CDR3 sequences, more than 30% seen once. Sequencing was performed on cultured PBMCs, taken from culture after CMV antigen stimulation. The receptors originated from a human donor in good health (CMV status not recorded). Some clones in this sample may be carry-over from other donors' samples.

The rearrangement links TRBV7-4 to TRBJ1-2, with TRBD1 as a possible D gene (5 bases). CDR3 length: 19 residues. Trimming pared 6 bases from V and 4 bases from J, leaving 30 bases between. The germline CDR1 and CDR2 sequences are SGHVT and SQSDAQ. This chain's CDR3 is CASRQRPGRRRRSSYGYTF. In DNA, the CDR3 is TGTGCCAGCAGACAAAGACCGGGACGAAGGCGTAGGAGTAGCTATGGCTACACCTTC.

The chain carries TRBV28 and TRBJ2-7; TRBD2 might be the D (6 bases). V lost 6 bases and J 4 bases, leaving 22 bases between the germline ends. The CDR3 contains 16 residues. Germline-derived CDR1 and CDR2 are MDHEN and SYDVKM. The CDR3 here is CASSLNRLGSSYEQYF. CDR3 nucleotide sequence: TGTGCCAGCAGCCTAAATCGACTAGGGTCCTCTTACGAGCAGTACTTC.

The chain uses TRBV7-9 and TRBJ1-2, with D perhaps TRBD1 (6 bases). The CDR3 extends over 15 amino acids. From germline, CDR1 is SEHNR and CDR2 FQNEAQ (reference sequence). Trimming pared 6 bases from V and 2 bases from J, leaving 16 bases between. CDR3 loop: CASSQGWGSNYGYTF. The CDR3 nucleotides are TGTGCCAGCAGTCAGGGGTGGGGGTCCAACTATGGCTACACCTTC.

This chain connects TRBV6-8 to TRBJ2-1; D unresolved. The length of the CDR3 is 15 residues. The ends were cut back, 6 bases at V and 2 bases at J, with 14 bases in the middle. Germline loops: CDR1 MNHGY, CDR2 SAAAGT. For the CDR3, the DNA is TGTGCCAGCAGCTCCGCGTGGAACCCCTACAATGAGCAGTTCTTC. The encoded protein is CASSSAWNPYNEQFF.

This clonotype was detected ten times or more. The rearrangement links TRBV7-8 to TRBJ2-4; D may be TRBD1 (5 bases). The V gene's germline CDR1 is SGHVS and CDR2 FQNEAQ. Trimming removed 3 bases at V and 5 bases at J, with 11 bases between. The CDR3 has 14 amino acids. The CDR3 loop reads CASSFVGRENIQYF. CDR3 nucleotides: TGTGCCAGCAGCTTCGTGGGCAGGGAAAACATTCAGTACTTC.

This clonotype appeared a few times. The V and J genes are TRBV10-3 and TRBJ2-7; the D is unclear. Trimming stripped 0 bases from V and 2 bases from J, with 8 bases between. The CDR3 runs 14 residues. CDR1 and CDR2 (germline): ENHRY, SYGVKD. The DNA of the CDR3 is TGTGCCATCAGTGAGTCGGTCGGGCCCTACGAGCAGTACTTC. Its protein product is CAISESVGPYEQYF.

This chain joins TRBV20-1 and TRBJ1-5; 9 bases agree with TRBD1. Germline V gene lookup returns CDR1 DFQATT and CDR2 SNEGSKA (reference sequence). The CDR3 is 17 amino acids. Trimming at V came to 1 base and at J to 2 bases, leaving 9 bases not matched to a gene. The CDR3 nucleotides read TGCAGTGCTAGAGGGGACAGGGAATGGTTGGGCAATCAGCCCCAGCATTTT. Protein sequence: CSARGDREWLGNQPQHF.